Listed here are 17 T cell receptor beta chains from one sample, sequenced in a study of blood T cell repertoires in COVID-19. Data came from immunoSEQ multiplex PCR; TCRdb stores just in-frame clones and leaves some out. The data contain under 250,000 clones, around 83% of them singletons. The sample comprised peripheral blood. Every receptor here comes from a woman in her seventies with COVID-19, enrolled during active disease.

The V gene is TRBV2, the J gene TRBJ2-7; the D is unclear. Trimming pared 10 bases from V and 5 bases from J, leaving 12 bases between. The CDR3 is 11 residues long. Per the germline V gene, CDR1 is SNHLY and CDR2 is FYNNEI. The CDR3 region is CATGLNDEQYF. CDR3 coding DNA: TGTGCCACCGGTTTAAACGACGAGCAGTACTTC.

This clone came up a few times. The chain has TRBV16 and TRBJ2-7; D might be TRBD2 (5 bases). Between the trimmed V and J ends, which lost 1 base and 7 bases, there was a span of 14 bases. CDR1 and CDR2 from the germline V gene are KGHSY and FQNENV. CDR3 length: 14 residues. The CDR3, as DNA: TGTGCCAGCAGCCAATGGAGGTCTAGTACGGAGCAGTACTTC. As protein: CASSQWRSSTEQYF. Drawing the rest from reference TRBV16 and TRBJ2-7, the complete variable domain is GEEVAQTPKHLVRGEGQKAKLYCAPIKGHSYVFWYQQVLKNEFKFLISFQNENVFDETGMPKERFSAKCLPNSPCSLEIQATKLEDSAVYFCASSQWRSSTEQYFGPGTRLTVT.

This chain links TRBV10-2 with TRBJ1-3; D is undetermined. Trimming took 6 bases from V and 1 from J, leaving 10 bases between them. The germline CDR1 and CDR2 sequences are WSHSY and SAAADI. The CDR3 length is 14 residues. The CDR3 spells CASSEASSGNTIYF. CDR3 DNA: TGCGCCAGCAGCGAGGCCAGTTCTGGAAACACCATATATTTT.

This clone was observed once. This sequence joins TRBV27 and TRBJ2-7, with 11 bases that match TRBD2. CDR1 is MNHEY, CDR2 SMNVEV, per germline (reference sequence). Trimming at V came to 8 bases and at J to 4 bases, leaving 13 bases not matched to a gene. This CDR3 has 16 residues. This CDR3 is CASQGLAGDRRYEQYF. The CDR3 nucleotides are TGTGCCAGCCAAGGACTAGCGGGTGACCGGAGGTACGAGCAGTACTTC.

This clone has only a few counts. This CDR3 is CASSPGGVRNTEAFF. The CDR3 bases are TGCGCCAGCAGCCCGGGCGGGGTGAGGAACACTGAAGCTTTCTTT. The rearrangement uses TRBV5-1 and TRBJ1-1, with unresolved D. The germline V gene has CDR1 SGHRS and CDR2 YFSETQ. Trimming removed 4 bases at V and 1 base at J, with 14 bases between. The CDR3 length is 15 residues.

The genes are TRBV14 and TRBJ2-3; perhaps TRBD2 as D (6 bases). Looked up from germline, CDR1 is SGHDN and CDR2 is FVKESK. This CDR3 has 17 amino acids. V lost 0 bases, J lost 3 bases, and 16 bases lay in between. The CDR3 sequence: CASSQDIGGMRTDTQYF. CDR3 coding DNA: TGTGCCAGCAGCCAAGATATCGGGGGAATGAGGACAGATACGCAGTATTTT.

This rearrangement joins TRBV7-3 to TRBJ1-1; tentatively, D is TRBD1 (5 bases). Trimming removed 6 bases from V and 6 bases from J, with 17 bases in between. The CDR3 has 14 amino acids. CDR1 and CDR2 from the germline V gene are SGHTA and FQGTGA. CDR3 residues: CASRPAAGVAEAFF. The CDR3 DNA follows: TGTGCCAGCAGGCCCGCGGCGGGGGTTGCTGAAGCTTTCTTT.

The rearrangement joins TRBV28 to TRBJ2-7; 8 nucleotides line up with TRBD1. This CDR3 has 14 residues. Germline lookup yields CDR1 MDHEN and CDR2 SYDVKM. V shed 7 bases and J 7 bases; nucleotides not matched to a gene: 12. CDR3 sequence (DNA): TGTGCCAGCACCCGCTCACCCCGGACAGGGGAGCAGTACTTC. Translating it yields CASTRSPRTGEQYF.

The chain links TRBV2 to TRBJ1-4; D unresolved. Germline V gene data show CDR1 as SNHLY and CDR2 as FYNNEI. The CDR3 spans 10 residues. Deletions cut 3 bases from V and 10 bases from J, with 3 bases between. The CDR3, as DNA: TGTGCCAGCAGTGACGTAAAACTGTTTTTT. Its translation is CASSDVKLFF.

The chain combines TRBV29-1 with TRBJ2-2; D might be TRBD2 (6 bases). V was shortened by 6 bases and J by 0 bases, with 11 bases between the two germline ends. Germline values: CDR1 SQVTM, CDR2 ANQGSEA. This CDR3 region has 14 residues. The chain's CDR3 is CSVEPGANTGELFF. The CDR3 DNA follows: TGCAGCGTCGAACCGGGGGCGAACACCGGGGAGCTGTTTTTT.

The J gene is TRBJ2-7, the V gene TRBV28; 10 bases align to TRBD1. The CDR3 extends over 14 amino acids. J lost 3 bases, V lost 6 bases, and 5 bases had no gene match. Germline V gene lookup returns CDR1 MDHEN and CDR2 SYDVKM. CDR3 region: CASRDGTGVYEQYF. In DNA, the CDR3 is TGTGCCAGCAGGGACGGGACAGGGGTCTACGAGCAGTACTTC.

This clone was seen once. The rearrangement uses TRBV5-1 and TRBJ1-1; possibly TRBD1 for D (6 bases). The CDR3 is 14 amino acids. Trimming stripped 0 bases from V and 2 bases from J, with 8 bases between. CDR1 and CDR2 (germline): SGHRS, YFSETQ. Here the CDR3 reads CASSLEGGNTEAFF. The CDR3 nucleotides are TGCGCCAGCAGCTTGGAAGGGGGTAACACTGAAGCTTTCTTT. The complete variable domain, with remaining parts taken from reference TRBV5-1 and TRBJ1-1, reads KAGVTQTPRYLIKTRGQQVTLSCSPISGHRSVSWYQQTPGQGLQFLFEYFSETQRNKGNFPGRFSGRQFSNSRSEMNVSTLELGDSALYLCASSLEGGNTEAFFGQGTRLTVV.

The chain uses TRBV10-2 and TRBJ2-2, with 8 bases matching TRBD2. V was clipped by 7 bases and J by 5 bases; unmatched bases: 6. The CDR3 has 14 amino acids. CDR1 WSHSY and CDR2 SAAADI come from the germline V gene. Here the CDR3 DNA reads TGCGCCAGCATCCCGGGGGGGGTGACCGGGGAGCTGTTTTTT. It translates to CASIPGGVTGELFF.

The rearrangement uses TRBV27 and TRBJ2-2; tentative D call: TRBD2 (6 bases). The germline V gene has CDR1 MNHEY and CDR2 SMNVEV (reference sequence). CDR3 length: 13 residues. V was trimmed by 1 base and J by 7 bases, leaving 7 bases between them. The CDR3 nucleotides are TGTGCCAGCAGTTTATGGAGGGACGGGGAGCTGTTTTTT. Translation gives CASSLWRDGELFF.

The count of this clone is one. The chain links TRBV28 to TRBJ1-4; 10 bases line up with TRBD1. This CDR3 contains 14 residues. The germline gives CDR1 MDHEN, CDR2 SYDVKM. Losses at the gene ends were 6 bases for V and 8 bases for J; bases not matched to a gene: 6. The CDR3 here is CASSRGQGKEKLFF. CDR3 nucleotide sequence: TGTGCCAGCAGCCGGGGACAGGGGAAGGAAAAACTGTTTTTT. The full variable domain, completed using reference TRBV28 and TRBJ1-4, is DVKVTQSSRYLVKRTGEKVFLECVQDMDHENMFWYRQDPGLGLRLIYFSYDVKMKEKGDIPEGYSVSREKKERFSLILESASTNQTSMYLCASSRGQGKEKLFFGSGTQLSVL.

The V call is TRBV11-2, the J call TRBJ2-3, with D unresolved. Germline assignment: CDR1 SGHAT and CDR2 FQNNGV. Trimming cost V 3 bases and J 1 base, with 5 bases left between them. The CDR3 is made up of 13 amino acids. The CDR3 DNA sequence: TGTGCCAGCAGCTTCCAGGGCACAGATACGCAGTATTTT. This sequence encodes CASSFQGTDTQYF.

This clone was found once. The rearrangement joins TRBV7-9 to TRBJ2-7, with 14 bases lining up with TRBD2. Trimming took 5 bases from V and 3 from J; bases not matched to a gene: 12. Germline CDR1 and CDR2: SEHNR and FQNEAQ (reference sequence). The CDR3 runs 18 residues. CDR3 amino acids: CASSAGLGLAGEGYEQYF. The DNA of the CDR3 is TGTGCCAGCAGCGCGGGGTTGGGACTAGCGGGAGAAGGCTACGAGCAGTACTTC.